These T cell receptor beta chains were read from a single sample in a study of blood T cell repertoires in COVID-19. Produced via immunoSEQ multiplex PCR; TCRdb's table is partial and in-frame only. The sample carries a few hundred thousand clones, around 86% recorded once. The material sequenced was peripheral blood. These receptors were obtained from a woman aged 40 to 50 who had recovered from COVID-19. The CDR3 runs from the conserved cysteine through the conserved F or W.

V: TRBV21-1
CDR3: CASSKVTGTSYEQYF

V: TRBV27
CDR3: CASSDRLAGGTDTQYF

V: TRBV9
CDR3: CASSVAGSFLNEQFF

V: TRBV5-1
CDR3: CASSLEGSPGNTIYF

V: TRBV7-2
CDR3: CASSLAISSGRAGYNEQFF

V: TRBV19
CDR3: CASSYRGRSVNEQFF

V: TRBV2
CDR3: CASRGTGSGANVLTF

V: TRBV12-5
CDR3: CVSGDSLHSEQYF

V: TRBV11-2
CDR3: CASSRLSLREVSYNEQFF

V: TRBV5-1
CDR3: CASSWETGSGANVLTF

V: TRBV7-9
CDR3: CASSPTVQETQYF

V: TRBV3-1/TRBV3-2
CDR3: CASSQVRVPGELFF

V: TRBV6-5
CDR3: CASNTGLSSYNEQFF

V: TRBV7-2
CDR3: CASSFRGQTEVGELFF

V: TRBV2
CDR3: CASSVVQGEITEAFF

V: TRBV18
CDR3: CASSPGDSQYYGYTF

V: TRBV29-1
CDR3: CSAQEGGGPYEQYF

V: TRBV30
CDR3: CAWSAGTSGRTDTQYF

V: TRBV5-1
CDR3: CASSLFGSTDTQYF

V: TRBV4-1
CDR3: CASSQAPVPPHEQFF

V: TRBV10-3
CDR3: CAISERESNQPQHF

V: TRBV30
CDR3: CAWTSLLAGVQGTQYF

V: TRBV3-1/TRBV3-2
CDR3: CASSQGPPGVYEQYF

V: TRBV19
CDR3: CASTPTTGTSGKSYTGELFF

V: TRBV19
CDR3: CASSIDPRTGTYEQYF

V: TRBV19
CDR3: CASSRDRGYEQYF

V: TRBV12-3/TRBV12-4
CDR3: CASTATGVTEAFF

V: TRBV15
CDR3: CATSRGGGQKETQYF

V: TRBV10-3
CDR3: CAISDGQGGGPQHF

V: TRBV18
CDR3: CASSPASLEGYGYTF

V: TRBV6-5
CDR3: CASGQGSNQPQHF

V: TRBV6-2/TRBV6-3
CDR3: CASSRQGADTGELFF

V: TRBV9
CDR3: CASSVALADSSSYNEQFF

V: TRBV18
CDR3: CASSPSGQGNQPQHF

V: TRBV11-3
CDR3: CASSFGRTSSEEQFF

V: TRBV7-2
CDR3: CASSSRLGGTDTQYF

V: TRBV7-9
CDR3: CASSLVPGTSGNNEQFF

V: TRBV6-5
CDR3: CASSLRVTDTQYF

V: TRBV7-2
CDR3: CASSQEGGQYNEQFF

V: TRBV6-1
CDR3: CASSEPMTSVNYEQYF

V: TRBV5-1
CDR3: CASSPSGGSTDTQYF

V: TRBV7-8
CDR3: CASSQPRDRGLNTEAFF

V: TRBV5-1
CDR3: CASSSQLGGPYEQYF

V: TRBV28
CDR3: CASITGTGPPETQYF

V: TRBV29-1
CDR3: CSVTSGFAQETQYF

V: TRBV19
CDR3: CASTGTGDQPQHF

V: TRBV4-2
CDR3: CASSQVWAGDTEAFF

V: TRBV27
CDR3: CASSLGSSGELFF

V: TRBV7-9
CDR3: CASSLAPGGETEAFF

V: TRBV7-2
CDR3: CASSLVAGGGYNEQFF

V: TRBV28
CDR3: CAVGGVDEKLFF

V: TRBV7-8
CDR3: CASSLGRVQNEQFF

V: TRBV6-5
CDR3: CASSDSGTGFPTYF